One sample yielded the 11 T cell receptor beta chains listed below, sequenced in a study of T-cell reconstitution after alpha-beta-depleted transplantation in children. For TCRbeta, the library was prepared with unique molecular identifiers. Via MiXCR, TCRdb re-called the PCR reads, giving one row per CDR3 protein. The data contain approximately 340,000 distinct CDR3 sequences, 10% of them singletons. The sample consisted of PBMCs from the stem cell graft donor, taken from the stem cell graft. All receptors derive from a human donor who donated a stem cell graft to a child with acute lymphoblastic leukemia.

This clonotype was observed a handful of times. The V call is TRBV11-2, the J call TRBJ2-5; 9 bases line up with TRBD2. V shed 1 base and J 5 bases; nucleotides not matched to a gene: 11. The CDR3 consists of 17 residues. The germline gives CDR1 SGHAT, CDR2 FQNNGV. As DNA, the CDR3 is TGTGCCAGCAGCTTAGGAGCTAGCGGGGCCGGGAGGGAGACCCAGTACTTC. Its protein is CASSLGASGAGRETQYF.

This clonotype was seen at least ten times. DNA of the CDR3: TGTGCCAGCAGGATCAGGGGAAAATCCTACAATGAGCAGTTCTTC. Encoded protein: CASRIRGKSYNEQFF. This chain links TRBV7-8 with TRBJ2-1; D may be TRBD1 (6 bases). Trimming left V 6 bases short and J 1 base short, with 13 bases between. Germline loops: CDR1 SGHVS, CDR2 FQNEAQ. CDR3 length: 15 residues.

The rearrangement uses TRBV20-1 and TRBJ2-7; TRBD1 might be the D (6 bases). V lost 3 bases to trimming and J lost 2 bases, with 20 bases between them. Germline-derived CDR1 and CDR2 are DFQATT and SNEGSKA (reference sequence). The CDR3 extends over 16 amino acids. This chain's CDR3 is CSARGTDRRLTYEQYF. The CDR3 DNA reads TGCAGTGCTAGGGGCACAGACAGGCGATTAACCTACGAGCAGTACTTC.

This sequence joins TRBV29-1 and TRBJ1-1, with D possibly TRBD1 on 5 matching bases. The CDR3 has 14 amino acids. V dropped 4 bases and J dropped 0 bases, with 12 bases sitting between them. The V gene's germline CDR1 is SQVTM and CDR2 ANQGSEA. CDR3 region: CSVGPGHMNTEAFF. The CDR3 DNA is TGCAGCGTTGGCCCCGGACACATGAACACTGAAGCTTTCTTT.

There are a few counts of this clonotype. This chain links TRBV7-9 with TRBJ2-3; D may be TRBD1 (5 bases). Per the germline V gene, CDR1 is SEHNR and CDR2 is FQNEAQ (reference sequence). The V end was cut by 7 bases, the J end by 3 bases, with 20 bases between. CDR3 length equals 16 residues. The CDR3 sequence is CASNPLGPVLTDTQYF. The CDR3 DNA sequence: TGTGCCAGCAACCCATTGGGGCCCGTATTAACAGATACGCAGTATTTT.

The CDR3 DNA reads TGCGCCAGCAGCTTACAGGGCAGGTCCGACGAGACCCAGTACTTC. Its translation: CASSLQGRSDETQYF. This chain connects TRBV5-1 to TRBJ2-5; tentatively, D is TRBD1 (6 bases). This CDR3 is 15 amino acids long. Trimming took 2 bases from V and 5 from J, leaving 16 bases between them. Germline CDR1 SGHRS, CDR2 YFSETQ.

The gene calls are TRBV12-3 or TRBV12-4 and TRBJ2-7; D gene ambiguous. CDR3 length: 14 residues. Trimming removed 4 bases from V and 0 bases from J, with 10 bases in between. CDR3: CASSSIRVSYEQYF. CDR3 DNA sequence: TGTGCCAGCAGTTCCATCCGGGTCTCCTACGAGCAGTACTTC.

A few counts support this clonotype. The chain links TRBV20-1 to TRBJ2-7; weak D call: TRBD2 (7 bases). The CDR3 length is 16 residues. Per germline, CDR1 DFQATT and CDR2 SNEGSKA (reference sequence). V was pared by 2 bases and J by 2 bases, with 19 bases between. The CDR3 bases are TGCAGTGCTAGAAGTCTCAGAAGGGAGGGGGCCTACGAGCAGTACTTC. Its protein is CSARSLRREGAYEQYF.

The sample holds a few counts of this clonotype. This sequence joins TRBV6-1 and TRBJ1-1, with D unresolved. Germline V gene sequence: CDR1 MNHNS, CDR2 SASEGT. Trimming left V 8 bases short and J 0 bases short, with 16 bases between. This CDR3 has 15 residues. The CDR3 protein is CASSRGLGLNTEAFF. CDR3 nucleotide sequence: TGTGCCAGCTCGCGAGGTCTTGGGTTGAACACTGAAGCTTTCTTT.

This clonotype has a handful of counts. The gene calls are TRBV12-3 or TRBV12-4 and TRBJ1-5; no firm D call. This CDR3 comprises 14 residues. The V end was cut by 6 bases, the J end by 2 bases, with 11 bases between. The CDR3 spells CASRPGLGNQPQHF. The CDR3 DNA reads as TGTGCCAGCAGGCCCGGGCTGGGCAATCAGCCCCAGCATTTT.

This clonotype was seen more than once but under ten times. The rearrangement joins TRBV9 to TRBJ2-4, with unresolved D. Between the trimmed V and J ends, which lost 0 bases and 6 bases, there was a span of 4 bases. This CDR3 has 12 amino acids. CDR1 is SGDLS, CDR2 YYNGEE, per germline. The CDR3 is CASSVDGNIQYF. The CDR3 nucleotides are TGTGCCAGCAGCGTAGATGGAAACATTCAGTACTTC. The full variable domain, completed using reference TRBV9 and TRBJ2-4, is DSGVTQTPKHLITATGQRVTLRCSPRSGDLSVYWYQQSLDQGLQFLIQYYNGEERAKGNILERFSAQQFPDLHSELNLSSLELGDSALYFCASSVDGNIQYFGAGTRLSVL.